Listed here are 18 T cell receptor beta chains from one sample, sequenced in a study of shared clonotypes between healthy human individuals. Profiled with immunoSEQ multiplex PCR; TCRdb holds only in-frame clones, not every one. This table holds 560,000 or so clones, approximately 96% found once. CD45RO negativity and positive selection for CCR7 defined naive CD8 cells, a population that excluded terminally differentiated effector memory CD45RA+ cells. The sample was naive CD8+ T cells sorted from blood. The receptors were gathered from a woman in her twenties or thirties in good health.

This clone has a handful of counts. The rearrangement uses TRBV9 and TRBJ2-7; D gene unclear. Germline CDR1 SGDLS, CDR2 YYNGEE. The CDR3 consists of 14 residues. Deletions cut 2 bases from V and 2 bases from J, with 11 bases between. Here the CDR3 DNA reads TGTGCCAGCAGCGTGTCTTGGGGTACCTACGAGCAGTACTTC. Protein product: CASSVSWGTYEQYF.

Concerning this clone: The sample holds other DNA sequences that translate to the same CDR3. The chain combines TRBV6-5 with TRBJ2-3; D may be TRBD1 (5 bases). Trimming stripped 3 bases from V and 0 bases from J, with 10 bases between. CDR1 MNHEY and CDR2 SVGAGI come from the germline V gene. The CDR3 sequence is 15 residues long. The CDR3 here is CASSYTGSSTDTQYF. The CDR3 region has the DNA TGTGCCAGCAGTTATACAGGCTCTAGCACAGATACGCAGTATTTT.

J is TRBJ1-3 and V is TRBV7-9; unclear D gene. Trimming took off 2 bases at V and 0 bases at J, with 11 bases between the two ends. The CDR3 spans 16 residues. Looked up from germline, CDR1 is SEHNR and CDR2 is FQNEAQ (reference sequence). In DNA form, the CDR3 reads TGTGCCAGCAGCTTAAATATGGGTAGCTCTGGAAACACCATATATTTT. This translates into CASSLNMGSSGNTIYF.

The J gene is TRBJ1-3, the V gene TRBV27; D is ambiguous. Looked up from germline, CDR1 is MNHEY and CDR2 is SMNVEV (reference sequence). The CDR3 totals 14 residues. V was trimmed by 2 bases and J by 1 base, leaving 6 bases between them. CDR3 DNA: TGTGCCAGCAGTTTAGCATCGTCTGGAAACACCATATATTTT. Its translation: CASSLASSGNTIYF.

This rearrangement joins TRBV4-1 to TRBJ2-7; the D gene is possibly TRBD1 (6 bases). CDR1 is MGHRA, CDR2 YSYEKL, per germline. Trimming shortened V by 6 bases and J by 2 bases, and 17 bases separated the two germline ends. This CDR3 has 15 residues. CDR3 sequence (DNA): TGCGCCAGCAGGCCAGGAACAGGGTATCCCTACGAGCAGTACTTC. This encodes CASRPGTGYPYEQYF.

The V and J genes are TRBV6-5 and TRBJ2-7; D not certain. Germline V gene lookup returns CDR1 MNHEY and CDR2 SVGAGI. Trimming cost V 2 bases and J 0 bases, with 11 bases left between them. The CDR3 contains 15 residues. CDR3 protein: CASSYTDSSSYEQYF. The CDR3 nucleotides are TGTGCCAGCAGTTACACCGACTCCAGCTCCTACGAGCAGTACTTC.

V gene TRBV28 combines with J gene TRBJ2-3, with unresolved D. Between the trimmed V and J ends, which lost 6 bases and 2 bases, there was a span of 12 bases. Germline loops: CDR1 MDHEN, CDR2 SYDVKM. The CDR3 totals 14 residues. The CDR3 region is CASSRGRNTDTQYF. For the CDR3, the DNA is TGTGCCAGCAGCCGAGGCCGGAACACAGATACGCAGTATTTT. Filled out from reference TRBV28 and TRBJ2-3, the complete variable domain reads DVKVTQSSRYLVKRTGEKVFLECVQDMDHENMFWYRQDPGLGLRLIYFSYDVKMKEKGDIPEGYSVSREKKERFSLILESASTNQTSMYLCASSRGRNTDTQYFGPGTRLTVL.

The CDR3, as DNA: TGTGCCATCAGTGAAGGGCAGACAAAGCGGGATGGCTACACCTTC. This gives the protein CAISEGQTKRDGYTF. The chain combines TRBV10-3 with TRBJ1-2; unclear D gene. Germline V lookup: CDR1 ENHRY, CDR2 SYGVKD. The CDR3 runs 15 residues. V was pared by 3 bases and J by 6 bases, with 17 bases between.

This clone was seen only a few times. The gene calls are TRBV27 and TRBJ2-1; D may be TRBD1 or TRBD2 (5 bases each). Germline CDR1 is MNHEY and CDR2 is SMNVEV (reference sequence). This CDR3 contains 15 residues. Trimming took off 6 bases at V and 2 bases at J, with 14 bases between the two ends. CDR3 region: CASRVGTYTYNEQFF. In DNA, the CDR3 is TGTGCCAGCAGGGTCGGGACCTACACCTACAATGAGCAGTTCTTC.

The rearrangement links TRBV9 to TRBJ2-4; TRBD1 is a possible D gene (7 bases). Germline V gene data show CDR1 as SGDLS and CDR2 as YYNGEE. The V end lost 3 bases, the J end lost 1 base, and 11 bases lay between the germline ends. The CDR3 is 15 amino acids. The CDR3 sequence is CASSASGGAKNIQYF. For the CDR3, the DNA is TGTGCCAGCAGCGCTTCAGGGGGGGCCAAAAACATTCAGTACTTC. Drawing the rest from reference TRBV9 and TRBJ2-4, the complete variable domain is DSGVTQTPKHLITATGQRVTLRCSPRSGDLSVYWYQQSLDQGLQFLIQYYNGEERAKGNILERFSAQQFPDLHSELNLSSLELGDSALYFCASSASGGAKNIQYFGAGTRLSVL.

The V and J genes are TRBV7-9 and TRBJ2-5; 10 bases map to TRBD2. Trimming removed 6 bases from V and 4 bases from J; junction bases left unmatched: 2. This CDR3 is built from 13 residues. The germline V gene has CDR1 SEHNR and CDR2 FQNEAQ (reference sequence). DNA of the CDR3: TGTGCCAGCAGTCGGACTAGCGGAGAGACCCAGTACTTC. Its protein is CASSRTSGETQYF. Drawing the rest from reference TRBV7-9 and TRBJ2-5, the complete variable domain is DTGVSQNPRHKITKRGQNVTFRCDPISEHNRLYWYRQTLGQGPEFLTYFQNEAQLEKSRLLSDRFSAERPKGSFSTLEIQRTEQGDSAMYLCASSRTSGETQYFGPGTRLLVL.

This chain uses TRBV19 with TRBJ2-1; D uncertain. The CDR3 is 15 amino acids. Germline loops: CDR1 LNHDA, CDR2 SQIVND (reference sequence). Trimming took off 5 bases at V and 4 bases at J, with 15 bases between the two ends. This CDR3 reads CASSLPFHGYNEQFF. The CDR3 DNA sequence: TGTGCCAGTAGTCTCCCATTTCATGGGTACAATGAGCAGTTCTTC.

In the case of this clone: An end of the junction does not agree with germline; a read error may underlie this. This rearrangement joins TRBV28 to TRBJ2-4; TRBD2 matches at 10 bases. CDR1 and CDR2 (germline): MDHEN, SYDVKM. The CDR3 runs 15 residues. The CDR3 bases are TGTGCCAGCAGTTTCTCAGCGGGAGGGCCTTTCCCCCGTAGCTTC. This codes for CASSFSAGGPFPRSF.

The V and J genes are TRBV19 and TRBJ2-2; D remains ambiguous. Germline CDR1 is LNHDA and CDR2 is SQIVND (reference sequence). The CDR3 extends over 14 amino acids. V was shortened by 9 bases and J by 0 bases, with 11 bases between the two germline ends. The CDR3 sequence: CASSDGANTGELFF. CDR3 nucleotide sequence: TGTGCCAGCTCCGACGGAGCGAACACCGGGGAGCTGTTTTTT.

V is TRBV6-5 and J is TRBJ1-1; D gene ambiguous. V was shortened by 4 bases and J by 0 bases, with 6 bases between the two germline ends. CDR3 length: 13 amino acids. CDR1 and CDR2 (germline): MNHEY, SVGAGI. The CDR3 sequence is CASSLSLNTEAFF. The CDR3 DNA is TGTGCCAGCAGTTTATCGTTGAACACTGAAGCTTTCTTT.

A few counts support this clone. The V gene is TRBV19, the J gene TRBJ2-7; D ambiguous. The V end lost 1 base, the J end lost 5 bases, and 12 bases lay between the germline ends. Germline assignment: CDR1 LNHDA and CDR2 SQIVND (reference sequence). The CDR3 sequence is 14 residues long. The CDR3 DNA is TGTGCCAGTAGTATAGCCGGTACATCCCACGAGCAGTACTTC. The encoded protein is CASSIAGTSHEQYF.

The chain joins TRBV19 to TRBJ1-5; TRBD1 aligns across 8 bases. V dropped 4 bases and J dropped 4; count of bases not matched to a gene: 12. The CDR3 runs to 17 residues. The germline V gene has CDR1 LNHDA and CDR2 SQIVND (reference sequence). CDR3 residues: CASSRDRQGPLNQPQHF. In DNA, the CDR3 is TGTGCCAGTAGTAGGGATCGACAGGGGCCTTTAAATCAGCCCCAGCATTTT.

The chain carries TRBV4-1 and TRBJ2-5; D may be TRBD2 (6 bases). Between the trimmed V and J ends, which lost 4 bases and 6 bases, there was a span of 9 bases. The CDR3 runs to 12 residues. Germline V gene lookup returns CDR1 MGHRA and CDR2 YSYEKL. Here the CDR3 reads CASSRAGKTQYF. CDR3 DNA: TGCGCCAGCAGCCGGGCGGGGAAGACCCAGTACTTC.